This T cell receptor (beta chain) was captured in a study of blood T cells in healthy people across ages. Germline V gene lookup returns CDR1 GTSNPN and CDR2 SVGIG (reference sequence). CDR3 length equals 11 residues. The V gene lost 4 bases and the J gene lost 2 bases, with 6 bases spanning the gap. Per sample, at least 5 micrograms of total RNA were extracted. It was with a sample-barcoded 5' primer and a J-beta primer mix that a second PCR of roughly 7 to 12 cycles was run. MiXCR, run by TCRdb on the 5' RACE reads, gives a single entry per CDR3 protein. The sample lists 800,000 to 950,000 distinct CDR3 sequences, about 29% occurring once. This same sample was also taken into another study, of T cells of mothers and their children.

This clonotype was obtained from a woman aged 40 to 50 in good health. Sequenced: blood. The chain links TRBV30 to TRBJ2-7; no definite D call. Here the CDR3 reads CAWKRAYEQYF. The CDR3 bases are TGTGCCTGGAAAAGAGCCTACGAGCAGTACTTC.